The 13 T cell receptor beta chains below all came from one sample that was sequenced in a study of blood T cell repertoires in COVID-19. Only in-frame clones appear in the TCRdb table, and some are missing; sequencing was by immunoSEQ multiplex PCR. Found here are more than 150,000 clones, roughly nine tenths of them singletons; the top ten hold less than 25%. The sample was peripheral blood. The receptors stem from a man between 65 and 79 years old with active or convalescent COVID-19.

V is TRBV7-6 and J is TRBJ2-7; D not resolved. This CDR3 comprises 13 residues. The ends were cut back, 1 base at V and 1 base at J, with 5 bases in the middle. Per germline, CDR1 SGHVS and CDR2 FNYEAQ. The CDR3 loop reads CASSLEQSYEQYF. In DNA, the CDR3 is TGTGCCAGCAGCTTAGAACAGTCCTACGAGCAGTACTTC.

J is TRBJ2-7 and V is TRBV9, with D possibly matching TRBD2 (6 bases). Trimming removed 1 base from V and 0 bases from J, with 8 bases in between. The CDR3 sequence is 14 residues long. Looked up from germline, CDR1 is SGDLS and CDR2 is YYNGEE. In DNA, the CDR3 is TGTGCCAGCAGCGTATATAGCGGCTCCTACGAGCAGTACTTC. It yields the protein CASSVYSGSYEQYF. The entire variable domain, with the rest obtained from reference TRBV9 and TRBJ2-7, is as follows: DSGVTQTPKHLITATGQRVTLRCSPRSGDLSVYWYQQSLDQGLQFLIQYYNGEERAKGNILERFSAQQFPDLHSELNLSSLELGDSALYFCASSVYSGSYEQYFGPGTRLTVT.

The V call is TRBV19, the J call TRBJ1-2; TRBD1 matches 7 bases. The J segment lost 7 bases and the V segment lost 6 bases, leaving 11 bases of the junction unmatched. CDR1 is LNHDA, CDR2 SQIVND, per germline (reference sequence). The CDR3 spans 14 residues. The CDR3 here is CASSLTGTATGYTF. In DNA, the CDR3 is TGTGCCAGTAGCCTAACCGGGACAGCCACTGGCTACACCTTC.

This chain links TRBV6-6 with TRBJ1-1; D unclear. The germline CDR1 and CDR2 sequences are MNHNY and SVGAGI (reference sequence). Trimming shortened V by 6 bases and J by 5 bases, and 22 bases separated the two germline ends. The CDR3 extends over 16 amino acids. CDR3 in DNA: TGTGCCAGCAGGCCTACATCGGGGATACGGCATACTGAAGCTTTCTTT. Protein: CASRPTSGIRHTEAFF.

This chain links TRBV6-5 with TRBJ1-2; D ambiguous. Germline assignment: CDR1 MNHEY and CDR2 SVGAGI. The CDR3 has 13 residues. V lost 5 bases to trimming and J lost 0 bases, with 7 bases between them. The CDR3 DNA reads TGTGCCAGCAGTAGGGAGTCTAACTATGGCTACACCTTC. Translating it yields CASSRESNYGYTF.

The chain recombines TRBV5-6 with TRBJ1-3; tentative D call: TRBD1 (5 bases). This CDR3 is 16 amino acids long. Germline loops: CDR1 SGHDT, CDR2 YYEEEE. V shed 1 base and J shed 2 bases, with 13 bases lying between them. For the CDR3, the DNA is TGTGCCAGCAGCTTGAGGGGTGGGCGCACTGGAAACACCATATATTTT. This gives the protein CASSLRGGRTGNTIYF.

V is TRBV5-1 and J is TRBJ2-3, with 8 positions matching TRBD1. CDR1 SGHRS and CDR2 YFSETQ come from the germline V gene. V shed 0 bases, J shed 5 bases, and the junction held 8 bases outside the gene matches. This CDR3 region has 16 residues. This chain's CDR3 is CASSLAPGQVGDTQYF. CDR3 DNA sequence: TGCGCCAGCAGCTTGGCCCCGGGACAGGTAGGAGATACGCAGTATTTT.

This clone was recorded a few times. The genes are TRBV7-3 and TRBJ2-6; D remains unclear. The germline V and J ends were trimmed by 6 bases and 1 base, with 7 bases remaining between them. The CDR3 loop spans 14 amino acids. Looked up from germline, CDR1 is SGHTA and CDR2 is FQGTGA. CDR3 residues: CASRSVSGANVLTF. CDR3 sequence (DNA): TGTGCCAGCAGATCAGTTTCTGGGGCCAACGTCCTGACTTTC.

V and J are TRBV2 and TRBJ1-1; TRBD1 is a possible D gene (5 bases). The CDR3 is 13 amino acids. Germline V gene lookup returns CDR1 SNHLY and CDR2 FYNNEI. Trimming removed 8 bases from V and 3 bases from J, with 13 bases in between. CDR3 in amino acids: CASGLGGDTEAFF. CDR3 nucleotides: TGTGCCAGCGGCCTCGGGGGAGACACTGAAGCTTTCTTT. Filled out from reference TRBV2 and TRBJ1-1, the complete variable domain reads EPEVTQTPSHQVTQMGQEVILRCVPISNHLYFYWYRQILGQKVEFLVSFYNNEISEKSEIFDDQFSVERPDGSNFTLKIRSTKLEDSAMYFCASGLGGDTEAFFGQGTRLTVV.

Only one count was recorded for this clone. The rearrangement uses TRBV14 and TRBJ1-1, with D possibly matching TRBD1 (5 bases). Germline V gives CDR1 SGHDN, CDR2 FVKESK. This CDR3 spans 13 amino acids. Trimming pared 6 bases from V and 4 bases from J, leaving 12 bases between. The CDR3 protein is CASSLVGGTEAFF. The CDR3 nucleotides are TGTGCCAGCAGTCTCGTCGGGGGCACTGAAGCTTTCTTT.

This clone was seen repeatedly, ten times or more. The V call is TRBV2, the J call TRBJ1-2, with TRBD1 identical over 10 bases. J lost 8 bases, V lost 0 bases, and 6 bases had no gene match. In germline, CDR1 is SNHLY, CDR2 FYNNEI. This CDR3 region has 15 residues. CDR3 in amino acids: CASSEAPDRGKGYTF. The CDR3 DNA is TGTGCCAGCAGTGAAGCTCCGGACAGGGGGAAAGGCTACACCTTC.

This chain links TRBV28 with TRBJ1-5; possibly TRBD1 for D (5 bases). CDR3 size: 13 residues. CDR1 MDHEN and CDR2 SYDVKM come from the germline V gene. V lost 7 bases to trimming and J lost 4 bases, with 11 bases between them. CDR3 sequence (DNA): TGTGCCAGCACCCGCCAGGGTAATCAGCCCCAGCATTTT. Amino acid sequence: CASTRQGNQPQHF. Based on the CDR3 plus reference TRBV28 and TRBJ1-5, the full variable domain is DVKVTQSSRYLVKRTGEKVFLECVQDMDHENMFWYRQDPGLGLRLIYFSYDVKMKEKGDIPEGYSVSREKKERFSLILESASTNQTSMYLCASTRQGNQPQHFGDGTRLSIL.

J is TRBJ2-7 and V is TRBV19, with 7 positions matching TRBD1. V lost 5 bases, J lost 2 bases, and 6 bases stayed unmatched. Looked up from germline, CDR1 is LNHDA and CDR2 is SQIVND (reference sequence). CDR3 size: 14 residues. CDR3 region: CASSDRELPYEQYF. In nucleotides, the CDR3 is TGTGCCAGTAGTGACAGGGAATTACCCTACGAGCAGTACTTC.